This TCR beta chain was observed in a study of blood T cells in healthy people across ages. Study-level points and caveats: The CMV status of each donor remained undetermined, and this could have confounded shifts in expanded clonotypes.

With regard to this clonotype: The antigen is not known.

Together with a sample-barcoded 5' primer, a J-beta primer mix was included in a second PCR lasting about 7 to 11 cycles. TCRdb fed the 5' RACE reads into MiXCR, producing one record per CDR3 protein. This table holds more than 550,000 distinct CDR3 sequences, 20% to 25% found once. Sequencing used blood. This clonotype was obtained from a man between 65 and 79 years old in good health.

The CDR3 protein is CSASRRLNQPQHF. The CDR3 nucleotides are TGCAGTGCTAGCCGCAGGTTAAATCAGCCCCAGCATTTT. The chain combines TRBV20-1 with TRBJ1-5; D is unclear. Trimming removed 3 bases at V and 4 bases at J, with 10 bases between. CDR1 is DFQATT, CDR2 SNEGSKA, per germline (reference sequence). The CDR3 has 13 amino acids.